This section outlines one TCR beta chain sequence together with its context. The antigen remains unidentified. TCR alpha and beta CDR3 regions were amplified from RNA using iRepertoire nested multiplex PCR. TCRdb fed the multiplex PCR reads into MiXCR, producing one record per CDR3 protein. Of under 200,000 distinct CDR3 sequences listed, about 40% are singletons. This entry belongs to a study of glioma-infiltrating T cells. General study findings and limits: CDR3 overlap between tissue and blood was very small. Tissue-blood divergence was below expectation in non-neoplastic patients, above in gliomas.

V lost 4 bases and J 3 bases, leaving 19 bases between the germline ends. CDR1 and CDR2 (germline): SGHRS, YFSETQ. There are 16 residues in the CDR3. This rearrangement joins TRBV5-1 to TRBJ2-5, with D perhaps matching TRBD1 (6 bases). This receptor was obtained from a human donor with low-grade glioma or glioblastoma, undergoing nonglioma brain surgery, or in good health (not recorded which). The specimen was glioma tissue, nonneoplastic brain tissue, or PBMCs (not recorded which). CDR3 bases: TGCGCCAGCAGCATTATGGCGTCGGGGACAAAAGAGACCCAGTACTTC. Translated: CASSIMASGTKETQYF.